This TCR beta chain was sequenced for a study of cytomegalovirus exposure and HLA in healthy donors. Notes on the study in general: Later analysis identified several of the most significant clusters that appeared linked to common viral pathogens.

Use of 60 Vbeta and 13 Jbeta primers characterized the PCR. Only in-frame clones appear in the TCRdb table, and some are missing; sequencing was by immunoSEQ multiplex PCR. The profile shows around 280,000 clones, around 90% of them singletons. Of note for this clone: Its target is unknown.

Germline values: CDR1 SGHDT, CDR2 YYEEEE. V lost 1 base and J lost 0, with 8 bases in between. This CDR3 comprises 16 residues. The sequence derives from a woman between 18 and 29 years old in good health and CMV-seronegative. Specimen: PBMCs. This chain connects TRBV5-6 to TRBJ1-6; the D is unclear. The CDR3: CASSLYGSSYNSPLHF. The CDR3 region has the DNA TGTGCCAGCAGCTTGTATGGGAGCTCCTATAATTCACCCCTCCACTTT.